The 19 T cell receptor beta chains below come from one sample, sequenced in a study of T-cell reconstitution after alpha-beta-depleted transplantation in children. TCRbeta library preparation incorporated unique molecular identifiers. TCRdb fed the PCR reads into MiXCR, producing one record per CDR3 protein. This repertoire shows 250,000 to 300,000 distinct CDR3 sequences, approximately 9.8% found once; its top ten account for roughly 9.1%. Sequenced material: PBMCs from the stem cell graft donor, taken from the stem cell graft. These receptors all come from a human donor who donated a stem cell graft to a child with SCID.

The chain couples TRBV19 to TRBJ1-5; D is perhaps TRBD1 (6 bases). The CDR3 runs to 14 residues. The germline V and J ends were trimmed by 9 bases and 1 base, with 13 bases remaining between them. The V gene's germline CDR1 is LNHDA and CDR2 SQIVND (reference sequence). CDR3 residues: CASNSDRSNQPQHF. In DNA, the CDR3 is TGTGCCAGCAACTCTGACAGGAGCAATCAGCCCCAGCATTTT.

This clonotype was counted many times. V gene TRBV6-1 combines with J gene TRBJ2-7; the match to TRBD2 covers 10 bases. The J segment lost 3 bases and the V segment lost 2 bases, leaving 4 bases of the junction unmatched. The CDR3 is 15 residues long. Germline assignment: CDR1 MNHNS and CDR2 SASEGT. The CDR3 DNA reads as TGTGCCAGCAGTGAACATCTAGCGGGGGACTACGAGCAGTACTTC. This codes for CASSEHLAGDYEQYF.

This clonotype occurred once. The gene calls are TRBV18 and TRBJ2-5; D not resolved. This CDR3 has 15 amino acids. CDR1 is KGHSH and CDR2 is LQKENI in the germline V gene. V lost 6 bases and J lost 4, with 18 bases in between. The CDR3 DNA follows: TGTGCCAGCTCCAACACGGTCCCTTCCGGAGAGACCCAGTACTTC. Protein: CASSNTVPSGETQYF.

The rearrangement uses TRBV5-1 and TRBJ2-2, with D maybe TRBD1 (6 bases). V lost 8 bases, J lost 3 bases, and 11 bases lay in between. This CDR3 region has 13 residues. The germline gives CDR1 SGHRS, CDR2 YFSETQ. The CDR3 nucleotides read TGCGCCAGTAAGGGACAAGACACCGGGGAGCTGTTTTTT. This sequence encodes CASKGQDTGELFF.

This clonotype was detected only a few times. The chain uses TRBV25-1 and TRBJ1-3; D ambiguous. The ends were cut back, 3 bases at V and 0 bases at J, with 6 bases in the middle. This CDR3 has 14 residues. Germline loops: CDR1 MGHDK, CDR2 SYGVNS. DNA for the CDR3: TGTGCCAGCAGTGAGGAGAGCTCTGGAAACACCATATATTTT. This codes for CASSEESSGNTIYF. The full variable domain, rest sourced from reference TRBV25-1 and TRBJ1-3, is EADIYQTPRYLVIGTGKKITLECSQTMGHDKMYWYQQDPGMELHLIHYSYGVNSTEKGDLSSESTVSRIRTEHFPLTLESARPSHTSQYLCASSEESSGNTIYFGEGSWLTVV.

The chain joins TRBV2 to TRBJ1-6; D is possibly TRBD1 (5 bases). V was shortened by 3 bases and J by 7 bases, with 13 bases between the two germline ends. Germline CDR1 and CDR2: SNHLY and FYNNEI. This CDR3 contains 15 residues. CDR3 DNA: TGTGCCAGCAGTGACCGGGACGGATTAAATTCACCCCTCCACTTT. This gives the protein CASSDRDGLNSPLHF.

This chain uses TRBV27 with TRBJ2-7, with 9 bases that match TRBD2. In germline, CDR1 is MNHEY, CDR2 SMNVEV (reference sequence). The CDR3 contains 14 residues. Trimming cost V 5 bases and J 6 bases; bases outside gene matches: 8. The CDR3 DNA follows: TGTGCCAGCAGTCCTCCGGGACTAGCTCTCGAGCAGTACTTC. It codes for CASSPPGLALEQYF.

The table lists this clonotype with many counts. J is TRBJ2-3 and V is TRBV4-1; D unclear. Germline V gene sequence: CDR1 MGHRA, CDR2 YSYEKL. The CDR3 totals 17 residues. V was cut by 0 bases and J by 4 bases, with 17 bases left in between. In nucleotides, the CDR3 is TGCGCCAGCAGCCAAGAGGCCCCTGGCTCCACTTCAGATACGCAGTATTTT. It encodes CASSQEAPGSTSDTQYF.

This clonotype has just a few counts. This sequence joins TRBV5-1 and TRBJ2-3, with D unresolved. V lost 2 bases to trimming and J lost 5 bases, with 9 bases between them. The CDR3 runs to 13 residues. The germline gives CDR1 SGHRS, CDR2 YFSETQ. The CDR3 nucleotides read TGCGCCAGCAGCTTACAAGAGCAAGATACGCAGTATTTT. Amino acid sequence: CASSLQEQDTQYF.

The CDR3 DNA reads as TGCGCCAGCAGCTCGTACAGGGGGCCCTACGAGCAGTACTTC. It translates to CASSSYRGPYEQYF. The chain joins TRBV5-1 to TRBJ2-7, with 9 positions matching TRBD1. Germline loops: CDR1 SGHRS, CDR2 YFSETQ. V trimming: 3 bases; J trimming: 2 bases; junction bases outside the gene matches: 3. This CDR3 has 14 amino acids.

The sample holds a few counts of this clonotype. This chain uses TRBV27 with TRBJ2-7; 8 positions match TRBD1. This CDR3 spans 14 amino acids. The germline V gene encodes CDR1 MNHEY and CDR2 SMNVEV (reference sequence). Trimming took 4 bases from V and 6 from J; bases not matched to a gene: 8. The CDR3: CASSSGQELPEQYF. Written as DNA, the CDR3 is TGTGCCAGCAGTTCGGGACAGGAGCTCCCCGAGCAGTACTTC.

This clonotype was found a few times. V and J are TRBV7-3 and TRBJ2-2, with TRBD1 matching over 9 bases. The CDR3 contains 13 residues. Looked up from germline, CDR1 is SGHTA and CDR2 is FQGTGA. Losses at the gene ends were 6 bases for V and 4 bases for J; bases not matched to a gene: 0. This CDR3 reads CASRTGGTGELFF. CDR3 sequence (DNA): TGTGCCAGCAGGACAGGGGGCACCGGGGAGCTGTTTTTT.

Here the CDR3 reads CASSALQSNYEQYF. The CDR3 DNA sequence: TGTGCCAGCAGCGCCTTACAGAGTAACTACGAGCAGTACTTC. This chain links TRBV9 with TRBJ2-7; D gene unclear. Germline lookup yields CDR1 SGDLS and CDR2 YYNGEE. Trimming removed 3 bases at V and 3 bases at J, with 13 bases between. The CDR3 loop spans 14 amino acids. Using reference TRBV9 and TRBJ2-7 for the parts outside the CDR3, the full variable domain is DSGVTQTPKHLITATGQRVTLRCSPRSGDLSVYWYQQSLDQGLQFLIQYYNGEERAKGNILERFSAQQFPDLHSELNLSSLELGDSALYFCASSALQSNYEQYFGPGTRLTVT.

This clonotype was seen only a few times. This CDR3 reads CASSVGLTGGYEQYF. The DNA of the CDR3 is TGTGCCAGCAGCGTAGGATTAACAGGGGGCTACGAGCAGTACTTC. This chain links TRBV9 with TRBJ2-7; TRBD1 matches at 8 bases. The germline V gene has CDR1 SGDLS and CDR2 YYNGEE. V was pared by 0 bases and J by 3 bases, with 5 bases of the junction left unmatched. This CDR3 is built from 15 residues.

The CDR3 is CASSFRQGADNYGYTF. The CDR3 region has the DNA TGTGCCAGCAGCTTCAGACAGGGGGCAGATAACTATGGCTACACCTTC. V and J are TRBV7-2 and TRBJ1-2; 10 nucleotides line up with TRBD1. Losses at the gene ends were 3 bases for V and 1 base for J; bases not matched to a gene: 5. Germline assignment: CDR1 SGHTA and CDR2 FQGNSA. The CDR3 totals 16 residues.

J is TRBJ1-2 and V is TRBV12-3 or TRBV12-4; no firm D call. This CDR3 spans 14 amino acids. The V gene lost 0 bases and the J gene lost 4 bases, with 9 bases spanning the gap. The CDR3 reads CASSLASGGYGYTF. CDR3 bases: TGTGCCAGCAGTTTAGCGTCCGGAGGCTATGGCTACACCTTC.

This clonotype has only a few counts. CDR3 sequence: CASSLEGRVGEKLFF. In DNA, the CDR3 is TGTGCCAGCAGCTTAGAGGGCCGTGTTGGTGAAAAACTGTTTTTT. The chain is built from TRBV7-2 and TRBJ1-4; D is ambiguous. With 1 base removed from V and 7 bases from J, the gap between germline ends came to 13 bases. The germline V gene encodes CDR1 SGHTA and CDR2 FQGNSA. There are 15 residues in the CDR3.

This clonotype was counted ten times or more. J is TRBJ2-5 and V is TRBV11-3; 10 nucleotides line up with TRBD1. The CDR3 has 15 residues. The ends lost 3 bases at V and 5 bases at J; junction bases unmatched: 6. Germline V lookup: CDR1 SGHNT, CDR2 YENEEA. CDR3 sequence (DNA): TGTGCCAGCAGCTTCGGGACAGGGGATGGGGAGACCCAGTACTTC. Protein: CASSFGTGDGETQYF.

The chain recombines TRBV5-1 with TRBJ2-5; D is perhaps TRBD1 (6 bases). The ends were cut back, 2 bases at V and 1 base at J, with 15 bases in the middle. The CDR3 is 16 residues long. CDR1 is SGHRS and CDR2 is YFSETQ in the germline V gene. The CDR3 spells CASSLGTLGAQETQYF. The CDR3 DNA reads as TGCGCCAGCAGCTTAGGGACCCTGGGGGCCCAAGAGACCCAGTACTTC.